The rows below give T cell receptor beta chains drawn from one sample of a study of cytomegalovirus exposure and HLA in healthy donors. Data came from immunoSEQ multiplex PCR; TCRdb stores just in-frame clones and leaves some out. Altogether about 140,000 clones are present, around 80% being singletons, with the ten largest covering 4.5% to 6%. Sequencing was done on a sample of PBMCs. The receptor source for this set is a male donor in good health and CMV-seronegative. Each CDR3 is given with its conserved first and last residue. The D gene is left open where the match is weak. The size entry is marked missing in some rows and otherwise reads once, few, many or a size class.

cdr3_nt cdr3_aa v_call clone_size j_call d_call
TGTGCCAGCAGCCATCGGGATAGGCGGAACACTGAAGCTTTCTTT CASSHRDRRNTEAFF TRBV4-2 NA TRBJ1-1 NA
TGTGCCAGCAGCTTAACTGCGGGACAGGAGCAGTACTTC CASSLTAGQEQYF TRBV7-3 once TRBJ2-7 NA
TGTGCCAGCAGCTTAGGACAGGCAAGCTACAATGAGCAGTTCTTC CASSLGQASYNEQFF TRBV7-2 NA TRBJ2-1 NA
TGTGCCAGCGGCCCGGGGGATGCTTTCTTT CASGPGDAFF TRBV5-8 NA TRBJ1-1 NA
TGTGCCAGCAGCTCTAGCGGGGGGGAGCAGTACTTC CASSSSGGEQYF TRBV11-3 NA TRBJ2-7 TRBD2
TGTGCCAGCAGCTTAGAGTCTTGGGGGGGCCACCAGCCCCAGCATTTT CASSLESWGGHQPQHF TRBV7-2 NA TRBJ1-5 NA
TGTGCCAGCAGTTTGAGAGGGGGCCTTACTGAAGCTTTCTTT CASSLRGGLTEAFF TRBV7-6 NA TRBJ1-1 TRBD1
TGTGCCAGCAGAAAAGGGACTAGCGGGGGAGAGCAGTTCTTC CASRKGTSGGEQFF TRBV7-6 NA TRBJ2-1 TRBD2
TGCGCCAGCAGCTTGGGGACAGAAGGGGCCCAGCATTTT CASSLGTEGAQHF TRBV5-1 NA TRBJ1-5 NA
TGTGCCAGCGGTGAGGTCAACTATGGCTACACCTTC CASGEVNYGYTF TRBV7-3 NA TRBJ1-2 NA
TGTGCCAGCAGCTTAGCCCTACCAAATACGCAGTATTTT CASSLALPNTQYF TRBV5-4 once TRBJ2-3 NA
TGTGCCAGTTCTGAGGCGTCTGGAAACACCATATATTTT CASSEASGNTIYF TRBV18 few TRBJ1-3 NA
TGTGCCAGCAGCTCGAGCTCCTACGAGCAGTACTTC CASSSSSYEQYF TRBV7-9 NA TRBJ2-7 NA
TGTGCCACCAGCCGTGGACAGGGGGCGCTTTCGTATGGCTACACCTTC CATSRGQGALSYGYTF TRBV15 NA TRBJ1-2 TRBD1
TGCGCCAGCAGCCAAGATCGCCAGGGTAGCTACGAGCAGTACTTC CASSQDRQGSYEQYF TRBV4-3 NA TRBJ2-7 NA
TGTGCCAGCTGTTTTAGAGACACAGATACGCAGTATTTT CASCFRDTDTQYF TRBV6-1 few TRBJ2-3 NA
TGTGCCAGCAGTCTCGGACAGTCATCTGGAAACACCATATATTTT CASSLGQSSGNTIYF TRBV14 few TRBJ1-3 NA
TGCGCCAGCAGCTTGGGGACAGGGCGGTACACTGAAGCTTTCTTT CASSLGTGRYTEAFF TRBV5-1 NA TRBJ1-1 TRBD1
TGTGCCAGCTCCGGGGTCACCGGGGAGCTGTTTTTT CASSGVTGELFF TRBV7-3 once TRBJ2-2 NA
TGTGCCATCAGTGAGTCGCGAGGTATCGATTCACCCCTCCACTTT CAISESRGIDSPLHF TRBV10-3 NA TRBJ1-6 NA
TGTGCCAGCAGTGAATCCGAGTCGTATGGCTACACCTTC CASSESESYGYTF TRBV6-1 NA TRBJ1-2 NA
TGTGCCAGAGGGAGCGGGGGCACTGAAGCTTTCTTT CARGSGGTEAFF TRBV6-4 NA TRBJ1-1 NA
TGTGCCAGCAGTTACTCGAGAGAGACCCAGTACTTC CASSYSRETQYF TRBV6-5 NA TRBJ2-5 NA
TGTGCCAGCAGCTTAGATATCGTGACAGGGGTTGGCTACACCTTC CASSLDIVTGVGYTF TRBV7-9 NA TRBJ1-2 TRBD1
TGTGCCAGCAGTCAAGGACAAAATCAGCCCCAGCATTTT CASSQGQNQPQHF TRBV6-5 once TRBJ1-5 NA
TGCGCCAGCAGTGTAGGGGTAGAGACCCAGTACTTC CASSVGVETQYF TRBV10-2 NA TRBJ2-5 NA
TGTGCCAGCAGTTCAGGGGGCAAAAACACTGAAGCTTTCTTT CASSSGGKNTEAFF TRBV28 NA TRBJ1-1 TRBD1
TGTGCCAGCAAGGGGGGGACAGGGGTTAGCGCTAATGAAAAACTGTTTTTT CASKGGTGVSANEKLFF TRBV28 NA TRBJ1-4 TRBD1
TGCGCCAGCAGCCAAGATGGCGGGGGGCCGAGAGAGCAGTTCTTC CASSQDGGGPREQFF TRBV4-3 few TRBJ2-1 TRBD2
TGCGCCAGCAGCTTGGGGCGGGTGAACACTGAAGCTTTCTTT CASSLGRVNTEAFF TRBV5-1 NA TRBJ1-1 NA
TGTGCCTGGCAAGCTCCGGGACAGGGGGCGAGGAGCTCCTACGAGCAGTACTTC CAWQAPGQGARSSYEQYF TRBV30 NA TRBJ2-7 TRBD1
TGTGCCAGCAGGGGAAGCGTCGGGGGGAGCAATCAGCCCCAGCATTTT CASRGSVGGSNQPQHF TRBV28 once TRBJ1-5 NA
TGTGCCAGCAGTTCCCCAGGAAGGTTCGGCTACACCTTC CASSSPGRFGYTF TRBV28 NA TRBJ1-2 NA
TGTGCCACCTCGGGAGGGGGGATCCGACACTACGAGCAGTACTTC CATSGGGIRHYEQYF TRBV28 once TRBJ2-7 TRBD2
TGTGCCAGCGGCCTTAGCAGTACCTACGAGCAGTACTTC CASGLSSTYEQYF TRBV13 once TRBJ2-7 NA
TGTGCCAGCAGATTTACAAACACCGCCTACAATGAGCAGTTCTTC CASRFTNTAYNEQFF TRBV2 NA TRBJ2-1 NA
TGTGCCTGGAGTCCCGGGACAAGTGGAAATGAGCAGTTCTTC CAWSPGTSGNEQFF TRBV30 NA TRBJ2-1 NA
TGTGCCAGCAGCTTAACAGGGATAAACACTGAAGCTTTCTTT CASSLTGINTEAFF TRBV7-9 NA TRBJ1-1 NA
TGTGCCAGCAGCTCCGGACAGGGTGGGTACGAGCAGTACTTC CASSSGQGGYEQYF TRBV7-2 NA TRBJ2-7 TRBD1
TGTGCCAGCAGTGATCTGGAGCCTTGGGGCTACACCTTC CASSDLEPWGYTF TRBV6-1 NA TRBJ1-2 NA
TGTGCCAGCAGCTTCCCGGGCAGGGGAATCGCAGATACGCAGTATTTT CASSFPGRGIADTQYF TRBV5-4 few TRBJ2-3 NA
TGTGCCATCAGTGAAGAGGAGGGGGGGCGAGAGACCCAGTACTTC CAISEEEGGRETQYF TRBV10-3 NA TRBJ2-5 NA
TGCAGCGTTGAACCCGACACCCACTACAATGAGCAGTTCTTC CSVEPDTHYNEQFF TRBV29-1 NA TRBJ2-1 NA
TGTGCCAGCTCACAGGGGAGGTCCGGAAACACCATATATTTT CASSQGRSGNTIYF TRBV18 NA TRBJ1-3 NA
TGTGCCAGCAGCTCCGGGACAGGGGCTTTTCGTGAAGCTTTCTTT CASSSGTGAFREAFF TRBV5-4 NA TRBJ1-1 TRBD1
TGTGCCAGCAGCGAACAGGGTTGGAGGACCGGGGAGCTGTTTTTT CASSEQGWRTGELFF TRBV7-3 NA TRBJ2-2 NA
TGTGCCAGCAGCTCAGGGACACCCACCGGGGAGCTGTTTTTT CASSSGTPTGELFF TRBV7-3 NA TRBJ2-2 NA
TGTGCCAGCAGTCTCCCCCAGGGATTAAACACTGAAGCTTTCTTT CASSLPQGLNTEAFF TRBV28 NA TRBJ1-1 NA
TGTGCCAGCAGTTTTTTAAACCAAGAGACCCAGTACTTC CASSFLNQETQYF TRBV28 few TRBJ2-5 NA
TGTGCCAGCAGTTTACGAGATTATCCGGGACAAAAAAACTATGGCTACACCTTC CASSLRDYPGQKNYGYTF TRBV27 few TRBJ1-2 NA
TGTGCCAGCAGCGTAGGACCTAGCGGGGGAAGAGATACGCAGTATTTT CASSVGPSGGRDTQYF TRBV9 NA TRBJ2-3 TRBD2
TGTGCCAGCAGCTTATTGGGCAGCAATGAACAGTTCTTC CASSLLGSNEQFF TRBV7-3 NA TRBJ2-1 NA
TGTGCCAGCAGCTTGGCCGGGACAGGGAAAGGGCAGCCCCAGCATTTT CASSLAGTGKGQPQHF TRBV5-6 NA TRBJ1-5 TRBD1
TGTGCCAGCAGCCCCTCCAAGATTCGGGCTGAAGCTTTCTTT CASSPSKIRAEAFF TRBV7-2 once TRBJ1-1 NA